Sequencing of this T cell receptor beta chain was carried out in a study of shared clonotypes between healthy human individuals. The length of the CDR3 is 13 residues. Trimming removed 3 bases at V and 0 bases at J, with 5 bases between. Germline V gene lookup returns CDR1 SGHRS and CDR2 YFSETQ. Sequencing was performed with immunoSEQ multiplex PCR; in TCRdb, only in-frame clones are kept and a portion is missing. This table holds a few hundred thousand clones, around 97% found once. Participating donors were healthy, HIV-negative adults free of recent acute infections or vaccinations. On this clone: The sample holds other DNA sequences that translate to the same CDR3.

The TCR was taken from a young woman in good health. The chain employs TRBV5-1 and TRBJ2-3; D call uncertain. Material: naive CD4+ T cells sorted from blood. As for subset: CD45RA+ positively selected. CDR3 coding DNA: TGCGCCAGCAGCTCACAGAGCACAGATACGCAGTATTTT. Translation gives CASSSQSTDTQYF.